Listed below are T cell receptor beta chains from one sample, sequenced in a study of CD8 T cells in Susac syndrome. TCRdb re-derived calls from the immunoSEQ multiplex PCR reads in MiXCR, one entry per CDR3 protein. The data show around 300,000 distinct CDR3 sequences, 85% seen once. Source material: CD8+ T cells from PBMCs. These TCRs come from a human donor with multiple sclerosis. Both conserved end residues are part of each CDR3. Each record gives: D gene, V gene, clone size, J gene, CDR3 protein, CDR3 DNA. A D gene is named only where the DNA matches it firmly. Size tells how often a clone was seen (once, few, many) or the class of an expanded clone, and some rows leave it out.

TRBD1	TRBV28	.	TRBJ2-6	CASSLGDRGPSGANVLTF	TGTGCCAGCAGTTTAGGAGACAGGGGGCCTAGTGGGGCCAACGTCCTGACTTTC
.	TRBV7-9	.	TRBJ2-3	CASSFITDTQYF	TGTGCCAGCAGCTTTATCACAGATACGCAGTATTTT
.	TRBV7-6	few	TRBJ2-5	CASSFEYGTQYF	TGTGCCAGCAGCTTCGAGTACGGGACCCAGTACTTC
TRBD2	TRBV7-2	once	TRBJ2-7	CASSSAPLGLAGYEQYF	TGTGCCAGCAGCTCCGCACCGTTGGGACTAGCGGGCTACGAGCAGTACTTC
TRBD2	TRBV10-3	.	TRBJ2-7	CAISEETSGREHEQYF	TGTGCCATCAGTGAGGAGACTAGCGGGAGAGAGCACGAGCAGTACTTC
.	TRBV28	.	TRBJ2-3	CASSLYPSQGEGRDTQYF	TGTGCCAGCAGTTTATACCCCTCACAGGGGGAGGGCAGGGATACGCAGTATTTT
TRBD2	TRBV6-2/TRBV6-3	.	TRBJ2-7	CASSYRGLAPPYERYF	TGTGCCAGCAGTTACCGTGGACTAGCGCCGCCCTACGAGCGGTACTTC
.	TRBV14	.	TRBJ2-1	CASSQVGPHEQFF	TGTGCCAGCAGCCAAGTTGGGCCGCATGAGCAGTTCTTC
TRBD1	TRBV7-3	.	TRBJ2-1	CASSLDPPGTVHNEQFF	TGTGCCAGCAGCCTCGATCCCCCCGGGACAGTTCACAATGAGCAGTTCTTC
TRBD2	TRBV7-2	.	TRBJ2-3	CASSLDLGLAELLTDTQYF	TGTGCCAGCAGCTTAGACCTCGGACTAGCGGAGCTTCTAACAGATACGCAGTATTTT